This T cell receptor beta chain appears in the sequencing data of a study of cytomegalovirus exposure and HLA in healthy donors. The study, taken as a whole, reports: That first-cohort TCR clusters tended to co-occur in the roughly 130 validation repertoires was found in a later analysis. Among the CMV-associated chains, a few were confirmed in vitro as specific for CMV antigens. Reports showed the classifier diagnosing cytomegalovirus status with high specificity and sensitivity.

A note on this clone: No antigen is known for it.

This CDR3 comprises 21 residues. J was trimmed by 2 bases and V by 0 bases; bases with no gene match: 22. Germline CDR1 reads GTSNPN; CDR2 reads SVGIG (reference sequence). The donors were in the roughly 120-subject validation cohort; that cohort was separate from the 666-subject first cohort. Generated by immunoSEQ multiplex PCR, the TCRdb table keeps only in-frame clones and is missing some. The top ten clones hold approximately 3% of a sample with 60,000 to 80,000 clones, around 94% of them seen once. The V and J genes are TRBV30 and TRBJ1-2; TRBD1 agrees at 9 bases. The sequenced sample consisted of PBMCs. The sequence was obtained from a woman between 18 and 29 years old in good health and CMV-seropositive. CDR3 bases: TGTGCCTGGAGTGTCCTGTTCCTGACAGGGGGTAGGGTTTGGCCGAACTATGGCTACACCTTC. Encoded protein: CAWSVLFLTGGRVWPNYGYTF.